This T cell receptor beta chain emerged from a study of T-cell reconstitution after alpha-beta-depleted transplantation in children. This clonotype has just a few counts. The TCRbeta library incorporated unique molecular identifiers. TCRdb re-called the PCR reads through MiXCR, storing one row per CDR3 protein. The repertoire has about 610,000 distinct CDR3 sequences, roughly a tenth of them found once; the top ten carry roughly 4%. V lost 3 bases, J lost 12 bases, and 24 bases lay in between. This CDR3 spans 16 amino acids. The germline gives CDR1 MDHEN, CDR2 SYDVKM. The sequencing here drew on PBMCs from the stem cell graft donor, taken from the stem cell graft. The TCR originated in a human donor who donated a stem cell graft to a child with acute myeloid leukemia. The chain uses TRBV28 and TRBJ2-1; unclear D gene. In nucleotides, the CDR3 is TGTGCCAGCAGTTTTATACGCCGGGCACCCATGGATGGGCAGTTCTTC. It codes for CASSFIRRAPMDGQFF.